The source of this T cell receptor beta chain is a study of blood T cells in healthy people across ages. Primed by a sample-barcoded 5' primer and a J-beta primer mix, a second PCR proceeded for 7 to 11 cycles. TCRdb re-called the 5' RACE reads with MiXCR, one entry per CDR3 protein. The data show roughly 550,000 distinct CDR3 sequences, around 24% seen once. This clonotype came up many times. What it recognizes is unknown. Trimming stripped 8 bases from V and 3 bases from J, with 22 bases between. This CDR3 is built from 15 residues. Germline V gene lookup returns CDR1 DFQATT and CDR2 SNEGSKA (reference sequence). Whole-study findings and limits: Estimated diversity, derived from one million T cells, was regarded as an underestimate.

In addition, the sample was reused for a study of T cells of mothers and their children.

This receptor was identified in a boy aged 5 to 17 in good health. V and J are TRBV20-1 and TRBJ2-5, with a possible D match to TRBD2 (6 bases). The sequencing input was blood. The CDR3 DNA reads TGCAGTCCCCGCGGGGCTAGTTGGCCAGAAGAGACCCAGTACTTC. Amino acids: CSPRGASWPEETQYF.